This T cell receptor beta chain stems from a study of blood T cell repertoires in COVID-19. Study in general: PBMCs, B-cell-depleted T cells, or T cells were the source of the cDNA or gDNA that made up the material.

TCRdb's table, derived via immunoSEQ multiplex PCR, lists solely in-frame clones and lacks some. The table has 110,000 to 150,000 clones, roughly 88% seen once; the top ten hold approximately 1.5%. Germline CDR1 reads MGHRA; CDR2 reads YSYEKL. Trimming stripped 9 bases from V and 0 bases from J, with 14 bases between. The length of the CDR3 is 14 residues. This TCR was recovered from a woman aged 50 to 60 with acute or convalescent COVID-19. The sample taken for sequencing was peripheral blood. The chain combines TRBV4-1 with TRBJ1-1, with TRBD1 as a possible D gene (5 bases). For the CDR3, the DNA is TGCGCCAGTCGACTGGGAGGGGTGAACACTGAAGCTTTCTTT. Translation: CASRLGGVNTEAFF.